A single T cell receptor (beta chain) is shown here with its context. The antigen is not known. Deep-level settings were used for running the assay. Sequenced by immunoSEQ multiplex PCR; TCRdb stores in-frame clones only, minus some. The sample holds approximately 87,000 clones, over 55% seen once. These data belong to a study of shared clonotypes between healthy human individuals. Study-level background: The plates for each donor numbered three CD4 naive, three CD4 memory, two CD8 naive and one CD8 memory. General observations from the study: It was the non-shared clonotypes that had lower generation probabilities than clonotypes shared by all four donors. Expectations were that clonotype sharing among donors would be affected by sequencing depth.

The germline V and J ends were trimmed by 9 bases and 7 bases, with 22 bases remaining between them. From germline, CDR1 is LNHDA and CDR2 SQIVND (reference sequence). This CDR3 region has 15 residues. The rearrangement links TRBV19 to TRBJ1-5; D is undetermined. Sequencing was done on a sample of memory CD8+ T cells sorted from blood. Subset indicated: CD45RO+ cells pooled with CCR7-negative TemRA cells. The clonotype originates from a young man in good health. The CDR3 protein is CASISPSGEAQPQHF. The CDR3 nucleotides are TGTGCCAGCATATCGCCCAGTGGCGAGGCCCAGCCCCAGCATTTT.